This TCR beta chain was profiled in a study of T cells in Graves' hyperthyroidism and ophthalmopathy. Authors of the study amplified TCR beta CDR3 regions from RNA transcripts. An initial round of RT-PCR targeting the TCR CDR3 relied on the HTBI primer set. TCRdb used MiXCR to reprocess the multiplex PCR reads, holding one entry per CDR3 protein. The repertoire consists of 500,000 to 650,000 distinct CDR3 sequences, with 11% to 15% occurring once and the leading ten covering approximately 13%. The germline CDR1 and CDR2 sequences are MNHEY and SVGAGI. V lost 1 base and J lost 10, with 13 bases in between. This CDR3 has 13 amino acids. Newly diagnosed patients aged 18 to 65 had hyperthyroidism of under 2 months' duration.

This TCR was recovered from a woman aged 40 to 50 with Graves' hyperthyroidism. Sample: blood. The chain couples TRBV6-5 to TRBJ1-1; D unresolved. CDR3 nucleotides: TGTGCCAGCAGTTACTGGGGTGAACTGGGAGCTTTCTTT. Residues: CASSYWGELGAFF.